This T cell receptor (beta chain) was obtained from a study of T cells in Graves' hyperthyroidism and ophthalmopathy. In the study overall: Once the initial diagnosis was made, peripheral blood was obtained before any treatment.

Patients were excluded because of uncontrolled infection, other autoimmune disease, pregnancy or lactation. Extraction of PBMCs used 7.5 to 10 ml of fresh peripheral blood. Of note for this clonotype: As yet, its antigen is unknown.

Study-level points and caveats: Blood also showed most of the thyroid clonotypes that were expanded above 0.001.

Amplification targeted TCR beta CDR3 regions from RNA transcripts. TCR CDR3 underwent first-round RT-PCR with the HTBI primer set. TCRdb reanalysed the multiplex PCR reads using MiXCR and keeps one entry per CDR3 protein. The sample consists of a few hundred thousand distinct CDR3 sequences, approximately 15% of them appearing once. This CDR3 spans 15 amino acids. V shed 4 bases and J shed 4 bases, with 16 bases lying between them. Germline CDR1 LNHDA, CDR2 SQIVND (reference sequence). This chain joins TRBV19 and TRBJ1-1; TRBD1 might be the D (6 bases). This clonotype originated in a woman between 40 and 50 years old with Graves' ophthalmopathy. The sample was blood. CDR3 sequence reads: CASSTGGREGTEAFF. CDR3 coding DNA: TGTGCCAGTAGTACCGGGGGGCGCGAGGGCACTGAAGCTTTCTTT.